The entry below describes one T cell receptor beta chain. Its antigen is currently unknown. Some clones are missing from TCRdb's copy, which holds only in-frame ones; the method was immunoSEQ multiplex PCR. The sample comprises over 150,000 clones, roughly 90% of which are singletons, and 5.5% to 6% rests with the top ten. V lost 3 bases and J lost 4; bases outside the gene matches: 9. The CDR3 is 16 amino acids. The germline V gene encodes CDR1 MNHEY and CDR2 SMNVEV (reference sequence). The sample originates from a study of T cell responses to AZD1222 COVID-19 vaccine. Study outcomes and limitations: The reported proportion of spike-specific TCRs targeting unmutated variant regions was nearly half. Donors were mostly white British, more females; clonal diversity possibly underestimated.

The specimen was peripheral blood, collected on day 0 of MenACWY control vaccination. This clonotype was sampled from an adult in good health. V gene TRBV27 combines with J gene TRBJ1-1, with TRBD1 identical over 9 bases. The CDR3 nucleotides are TGTGCCAGCAGTTTGACAGGGGGAGGAGTAGGCACTGAAGCTTTCTTT. Residues: CASSLTGGGVGTEAFF.